The clone carrying this T cell receptor beta chain was found many times. Its antigen is still unknown. There are 19 residues in the CDR3. Germline values: CDR1 LGHDT, CDR2 YNNKEL (reference sequence). Trimming removed 0 bases from V and 1 base from J; junction bases left unmatched: 6. These data belong to a study of T cells in Graves' hyperthyroidism and ophthalmopathy. Study-wide results and limits: Ophthalmopathy was separated from stable hyperthyroidism by a 13 V-J model.

The sample, blood from the first hyperthyroidism diagnosis, precedes any ophthalmopathy symptoms. What was amplified from RNA transcripts were TCR beta CDR3 regions. The study used the HTBI primer set for a first-round RT-PCR of the TCR CDR3. TCRdb re-analysed the multiplex PCR reads in MiXCR, keeping a single row per CDR3 protein. The sample holds roughly 260,000 distinct CDR3 sequences, roughly 15% seen once. This receptor was identified in a woman in her forties with Graves' hyperthyroidism that later progressed to Graves' ophthalmopathy. V gene TRBV3-1 combines with J gene TRBJ2-2; 12 nucleotides align to TRBD2. The source material was blood. In DNA, the CDR3 is TGTGCCAGCAGCCAAGATCGACTAGCGGGAGTCGGGAACACCGGGGAGCTGTTTTTT. Translated, it gives CASSQDRLAGVGNTGELFF. Using reference TRBV3-1 and TRBJ2-2 for the parts outside the CDR3, the full variable domain is DTAVSQTPKYLVTQMGNDKSIKCEQNLGHDTMYWYKQDSKKFLKIMFSYNNKELIINETVPNRFSPKSPDKAHLNLHINSLELGDSAVYFCASSQDRLAGVGNTGELFFGEGSRLTVL.